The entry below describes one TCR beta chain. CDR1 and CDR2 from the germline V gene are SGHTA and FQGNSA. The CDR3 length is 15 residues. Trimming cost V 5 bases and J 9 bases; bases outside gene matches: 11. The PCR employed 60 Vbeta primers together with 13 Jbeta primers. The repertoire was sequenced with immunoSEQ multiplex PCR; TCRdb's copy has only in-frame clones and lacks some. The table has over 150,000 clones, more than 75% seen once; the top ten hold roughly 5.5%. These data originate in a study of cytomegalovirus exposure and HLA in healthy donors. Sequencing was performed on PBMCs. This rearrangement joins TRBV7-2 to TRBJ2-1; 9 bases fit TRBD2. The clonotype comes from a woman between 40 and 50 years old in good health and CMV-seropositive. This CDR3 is CASSQTSGKFGEQFF. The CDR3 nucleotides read TGTGCCAGCAGCCAGACTAGCGGTAAGTTTGGTGAGCAGTTCTTC. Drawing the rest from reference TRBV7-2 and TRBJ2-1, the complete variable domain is GAGVSQSPSNKVTEKGKDVELRCDPISGHTALYWYRQSLGQGLEFLIYFQGNSAPDKSGLPSDRFSAERTGGSVSTLTIQRTQQEDSAVYLCASSQTSGKFGEQFFGPGTRLTVL.